This T cell receptor beta chain was identified in a study of T cell responses to AZD1222 COVID-19 vaccine. The study's findings and limits: Researchers took repertoire samples only after the peak T cell response had come.

Concerning this clone itself: The antigen remains undetermined. The sample holds other DNA sequences that translate to the same CDR3.

The data were produced by immunoSEQ multiplex PCR, yet TCRdb's version contains in-frame clones alone and is incomplete. This table holds more than 140,000 clones, approximately 88% found once. CDR1 LGHDT and CDR2 YNNKEL come from the germline V gene (reference sequence). Trimming took off 1 base at V and 2 bases at J, with 11 bases between the two ends. The CDR3 consists of 16 residues. This receptor was obtained from an adult in good health. The genes are TRBV3-1 (or the pseudogene TRBV3-2) and TRBJ2-2; tentative D call: TRBD2 (5 bases). This specimen consisted of peripheral blood, obtained on day 0 of AZD1222 vaccination. CDR3 loop: CASSQGLALNTGELFF. The CDR3 region has the DNA TGTGCCAGCAGCCAAGGGCTAGCTTTAAACACCGGGGAGCTGTTTTTT.